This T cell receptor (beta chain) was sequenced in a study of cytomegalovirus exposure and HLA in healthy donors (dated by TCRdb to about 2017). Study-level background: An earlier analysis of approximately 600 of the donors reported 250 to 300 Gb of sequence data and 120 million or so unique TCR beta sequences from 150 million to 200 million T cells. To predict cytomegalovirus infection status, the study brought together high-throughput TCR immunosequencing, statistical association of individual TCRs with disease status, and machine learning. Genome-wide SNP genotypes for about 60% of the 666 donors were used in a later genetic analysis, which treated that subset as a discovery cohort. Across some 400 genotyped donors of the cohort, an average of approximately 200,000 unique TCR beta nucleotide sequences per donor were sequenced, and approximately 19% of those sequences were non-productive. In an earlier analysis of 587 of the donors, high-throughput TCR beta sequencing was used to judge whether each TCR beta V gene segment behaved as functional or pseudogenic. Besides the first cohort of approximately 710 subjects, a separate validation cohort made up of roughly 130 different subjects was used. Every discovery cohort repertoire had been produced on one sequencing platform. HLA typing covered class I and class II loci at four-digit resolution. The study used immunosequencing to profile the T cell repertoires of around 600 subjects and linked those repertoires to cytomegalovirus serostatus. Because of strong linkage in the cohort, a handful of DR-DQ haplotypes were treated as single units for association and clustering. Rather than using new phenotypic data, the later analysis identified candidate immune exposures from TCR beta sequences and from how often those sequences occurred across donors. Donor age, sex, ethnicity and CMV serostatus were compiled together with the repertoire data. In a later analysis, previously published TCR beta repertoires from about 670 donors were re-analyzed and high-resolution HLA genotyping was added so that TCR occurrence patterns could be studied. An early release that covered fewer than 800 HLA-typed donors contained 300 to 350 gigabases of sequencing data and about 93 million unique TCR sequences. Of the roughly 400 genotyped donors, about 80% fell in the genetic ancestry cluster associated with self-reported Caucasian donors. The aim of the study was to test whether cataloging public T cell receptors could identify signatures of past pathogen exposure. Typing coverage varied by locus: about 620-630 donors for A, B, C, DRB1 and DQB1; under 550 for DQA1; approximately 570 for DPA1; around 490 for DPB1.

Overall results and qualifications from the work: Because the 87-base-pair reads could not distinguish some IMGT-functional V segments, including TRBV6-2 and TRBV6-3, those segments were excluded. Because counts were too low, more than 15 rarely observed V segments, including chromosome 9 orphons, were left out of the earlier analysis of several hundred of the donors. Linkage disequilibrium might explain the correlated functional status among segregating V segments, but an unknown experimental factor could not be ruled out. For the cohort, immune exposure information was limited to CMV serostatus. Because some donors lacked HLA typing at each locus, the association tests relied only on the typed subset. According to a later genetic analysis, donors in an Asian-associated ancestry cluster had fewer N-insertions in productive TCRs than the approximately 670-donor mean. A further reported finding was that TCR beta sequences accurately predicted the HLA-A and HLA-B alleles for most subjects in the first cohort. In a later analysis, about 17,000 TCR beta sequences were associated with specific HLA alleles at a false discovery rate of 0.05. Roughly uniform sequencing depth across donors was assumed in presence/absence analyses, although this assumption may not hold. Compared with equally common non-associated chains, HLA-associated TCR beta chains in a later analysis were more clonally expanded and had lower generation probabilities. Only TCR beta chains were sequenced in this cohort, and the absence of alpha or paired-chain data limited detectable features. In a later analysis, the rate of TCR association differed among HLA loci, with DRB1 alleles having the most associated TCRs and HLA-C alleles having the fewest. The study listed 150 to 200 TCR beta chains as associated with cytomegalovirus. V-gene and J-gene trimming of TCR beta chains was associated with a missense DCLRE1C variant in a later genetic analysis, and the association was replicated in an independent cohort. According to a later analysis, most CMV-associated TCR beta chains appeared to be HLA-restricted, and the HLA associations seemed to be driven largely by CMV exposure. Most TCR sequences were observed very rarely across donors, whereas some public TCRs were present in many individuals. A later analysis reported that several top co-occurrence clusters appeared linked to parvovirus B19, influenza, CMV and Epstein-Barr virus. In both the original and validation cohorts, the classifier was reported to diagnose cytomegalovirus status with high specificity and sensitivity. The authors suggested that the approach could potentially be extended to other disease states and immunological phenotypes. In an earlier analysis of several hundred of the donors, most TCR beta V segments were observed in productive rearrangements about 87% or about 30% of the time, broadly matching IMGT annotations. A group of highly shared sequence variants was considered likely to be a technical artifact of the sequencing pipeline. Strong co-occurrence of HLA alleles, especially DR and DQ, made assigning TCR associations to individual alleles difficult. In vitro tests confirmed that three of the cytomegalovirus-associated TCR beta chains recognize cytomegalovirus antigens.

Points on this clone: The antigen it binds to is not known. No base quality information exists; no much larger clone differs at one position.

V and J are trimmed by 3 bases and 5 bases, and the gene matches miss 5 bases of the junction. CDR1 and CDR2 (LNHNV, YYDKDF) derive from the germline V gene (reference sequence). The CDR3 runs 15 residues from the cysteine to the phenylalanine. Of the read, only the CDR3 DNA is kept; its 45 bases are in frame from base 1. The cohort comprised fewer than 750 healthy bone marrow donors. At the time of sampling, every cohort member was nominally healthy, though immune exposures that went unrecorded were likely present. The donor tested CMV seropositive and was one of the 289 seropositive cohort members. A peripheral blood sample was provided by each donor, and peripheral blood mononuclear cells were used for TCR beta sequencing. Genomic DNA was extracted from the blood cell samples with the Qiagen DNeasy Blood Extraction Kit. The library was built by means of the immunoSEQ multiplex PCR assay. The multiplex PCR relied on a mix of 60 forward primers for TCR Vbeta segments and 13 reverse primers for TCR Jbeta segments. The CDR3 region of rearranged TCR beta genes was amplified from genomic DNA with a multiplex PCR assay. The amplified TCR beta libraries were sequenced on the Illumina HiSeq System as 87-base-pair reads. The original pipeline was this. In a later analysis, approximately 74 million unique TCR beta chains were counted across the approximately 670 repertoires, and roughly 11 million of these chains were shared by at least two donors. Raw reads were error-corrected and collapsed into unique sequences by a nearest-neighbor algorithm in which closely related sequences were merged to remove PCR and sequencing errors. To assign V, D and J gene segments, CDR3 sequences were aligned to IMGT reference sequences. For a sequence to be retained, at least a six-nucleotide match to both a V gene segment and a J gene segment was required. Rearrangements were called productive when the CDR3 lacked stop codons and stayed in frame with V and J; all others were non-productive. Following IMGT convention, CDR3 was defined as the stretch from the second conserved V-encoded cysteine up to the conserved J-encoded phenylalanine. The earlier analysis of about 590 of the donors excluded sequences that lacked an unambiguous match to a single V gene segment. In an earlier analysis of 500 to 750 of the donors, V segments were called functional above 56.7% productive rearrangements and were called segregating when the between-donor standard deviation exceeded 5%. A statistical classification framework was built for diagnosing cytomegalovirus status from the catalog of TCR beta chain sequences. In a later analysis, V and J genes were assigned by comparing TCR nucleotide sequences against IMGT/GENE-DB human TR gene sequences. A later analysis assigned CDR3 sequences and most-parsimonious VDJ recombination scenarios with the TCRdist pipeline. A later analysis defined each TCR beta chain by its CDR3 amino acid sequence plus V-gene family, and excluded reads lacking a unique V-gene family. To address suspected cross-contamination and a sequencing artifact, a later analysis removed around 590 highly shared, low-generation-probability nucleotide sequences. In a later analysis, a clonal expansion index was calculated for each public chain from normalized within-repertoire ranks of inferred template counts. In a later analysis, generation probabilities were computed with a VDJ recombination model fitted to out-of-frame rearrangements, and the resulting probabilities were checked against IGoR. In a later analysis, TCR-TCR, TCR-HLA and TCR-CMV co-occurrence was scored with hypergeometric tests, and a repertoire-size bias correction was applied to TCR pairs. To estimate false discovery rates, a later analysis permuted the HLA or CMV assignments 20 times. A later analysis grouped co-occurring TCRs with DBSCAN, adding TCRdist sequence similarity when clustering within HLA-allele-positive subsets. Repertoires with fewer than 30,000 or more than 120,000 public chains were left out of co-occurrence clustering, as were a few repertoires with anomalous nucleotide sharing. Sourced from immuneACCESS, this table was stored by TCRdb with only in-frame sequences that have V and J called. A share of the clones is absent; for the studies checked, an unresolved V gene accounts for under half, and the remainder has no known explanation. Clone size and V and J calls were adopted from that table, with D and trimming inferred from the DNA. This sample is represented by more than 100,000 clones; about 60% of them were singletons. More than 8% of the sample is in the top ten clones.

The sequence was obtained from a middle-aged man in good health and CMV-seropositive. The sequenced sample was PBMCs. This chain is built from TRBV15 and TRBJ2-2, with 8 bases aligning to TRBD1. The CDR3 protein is CATSSRGRRTGELFF. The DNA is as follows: TGTGCCACCAGCAGCAGGGGGCGCCGGACCGGGGAGCTGTTTTTT.